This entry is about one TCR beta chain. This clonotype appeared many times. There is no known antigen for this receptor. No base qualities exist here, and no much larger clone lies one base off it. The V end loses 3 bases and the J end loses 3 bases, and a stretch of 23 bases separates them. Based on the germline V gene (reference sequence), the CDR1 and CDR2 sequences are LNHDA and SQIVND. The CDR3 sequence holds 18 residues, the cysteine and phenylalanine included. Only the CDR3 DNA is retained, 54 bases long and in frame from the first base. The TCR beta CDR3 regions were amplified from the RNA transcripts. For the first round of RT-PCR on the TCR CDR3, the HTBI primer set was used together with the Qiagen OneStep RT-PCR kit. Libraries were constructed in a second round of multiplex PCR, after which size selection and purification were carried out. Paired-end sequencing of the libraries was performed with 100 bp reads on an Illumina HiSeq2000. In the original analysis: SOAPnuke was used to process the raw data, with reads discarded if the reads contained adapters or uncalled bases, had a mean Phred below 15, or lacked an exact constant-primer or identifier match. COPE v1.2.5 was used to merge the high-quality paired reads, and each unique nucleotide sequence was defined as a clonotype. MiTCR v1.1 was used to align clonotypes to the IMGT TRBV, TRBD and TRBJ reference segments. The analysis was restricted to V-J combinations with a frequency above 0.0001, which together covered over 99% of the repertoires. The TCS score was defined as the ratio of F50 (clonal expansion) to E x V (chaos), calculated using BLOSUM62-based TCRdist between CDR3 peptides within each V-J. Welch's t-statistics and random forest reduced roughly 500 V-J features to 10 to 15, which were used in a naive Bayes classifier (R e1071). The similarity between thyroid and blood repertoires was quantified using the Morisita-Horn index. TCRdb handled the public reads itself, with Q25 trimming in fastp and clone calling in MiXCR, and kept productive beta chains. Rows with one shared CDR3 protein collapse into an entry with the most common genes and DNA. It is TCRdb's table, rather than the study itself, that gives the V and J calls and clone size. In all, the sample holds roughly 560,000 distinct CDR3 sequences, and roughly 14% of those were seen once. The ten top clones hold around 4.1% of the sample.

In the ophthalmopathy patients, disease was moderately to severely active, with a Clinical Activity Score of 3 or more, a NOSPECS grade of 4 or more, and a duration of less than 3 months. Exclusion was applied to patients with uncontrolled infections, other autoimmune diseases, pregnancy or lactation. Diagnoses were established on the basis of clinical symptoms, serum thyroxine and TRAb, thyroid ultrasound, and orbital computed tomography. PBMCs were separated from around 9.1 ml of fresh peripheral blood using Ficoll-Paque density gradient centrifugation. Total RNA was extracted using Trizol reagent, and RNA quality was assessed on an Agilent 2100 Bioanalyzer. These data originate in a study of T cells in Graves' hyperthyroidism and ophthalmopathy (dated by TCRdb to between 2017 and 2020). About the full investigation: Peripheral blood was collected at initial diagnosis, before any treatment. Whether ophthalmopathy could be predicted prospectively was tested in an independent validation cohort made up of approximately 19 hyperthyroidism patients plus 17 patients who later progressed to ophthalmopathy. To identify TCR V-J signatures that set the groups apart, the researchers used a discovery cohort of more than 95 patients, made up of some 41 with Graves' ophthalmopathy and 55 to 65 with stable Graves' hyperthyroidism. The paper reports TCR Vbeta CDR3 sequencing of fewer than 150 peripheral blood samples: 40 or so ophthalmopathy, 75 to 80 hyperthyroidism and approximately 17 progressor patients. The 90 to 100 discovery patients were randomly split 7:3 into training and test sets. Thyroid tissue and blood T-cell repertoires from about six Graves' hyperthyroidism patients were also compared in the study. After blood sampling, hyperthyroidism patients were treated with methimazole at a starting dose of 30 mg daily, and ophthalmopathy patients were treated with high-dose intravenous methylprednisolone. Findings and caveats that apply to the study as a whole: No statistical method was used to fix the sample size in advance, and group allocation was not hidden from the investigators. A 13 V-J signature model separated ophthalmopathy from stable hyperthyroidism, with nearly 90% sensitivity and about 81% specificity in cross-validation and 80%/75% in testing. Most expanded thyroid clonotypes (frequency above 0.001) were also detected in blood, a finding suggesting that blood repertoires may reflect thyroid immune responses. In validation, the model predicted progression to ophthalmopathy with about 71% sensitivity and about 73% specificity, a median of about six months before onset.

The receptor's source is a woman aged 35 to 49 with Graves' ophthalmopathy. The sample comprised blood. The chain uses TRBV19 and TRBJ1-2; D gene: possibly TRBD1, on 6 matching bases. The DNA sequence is TGTGCCAGTAGTATCGCGGCAGGGGTCCGTCACTCCTACTATGGCTACACCTTC. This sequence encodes CASSIAAGVRHSYYGYTF.